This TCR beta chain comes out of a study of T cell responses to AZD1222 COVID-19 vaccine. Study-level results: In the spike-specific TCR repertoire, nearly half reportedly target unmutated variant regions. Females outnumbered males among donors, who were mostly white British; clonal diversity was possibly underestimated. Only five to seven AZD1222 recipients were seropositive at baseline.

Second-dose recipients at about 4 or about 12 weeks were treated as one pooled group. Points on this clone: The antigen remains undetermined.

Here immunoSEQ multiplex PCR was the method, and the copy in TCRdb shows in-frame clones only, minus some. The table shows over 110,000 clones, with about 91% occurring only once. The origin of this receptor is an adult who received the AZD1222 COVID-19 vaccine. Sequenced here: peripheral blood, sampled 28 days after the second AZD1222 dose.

The CDR3 DNA sequence: TGTGCCAGCAGTCCCAACTATGGCTACACCTTC. This translates into CASSPNYGYTF. The gene calls are TRBV6-5 and TRBJ1-2; D is undetermined. The CDR3 consists of 11 residues. V was pared by 5 bases and J by 2 bases, with 3 bases between. Germline V gene sequence: CDR1 MNHEY, CDR2 SVGAGI.